The rows below give T cell receptor beta chains drawn from one sample of a study of T cells in Graves' hyperthyroidism and ophthalmopathy. In TCRdb, the multiplex PCR reads were re-called with MiXCR into one record per CDR3 protein. The repertoire includes around 600,000 distinct CDR3 sequences, approximately 16% of them detected once, and approximately 3.5% sits in the top ten. Sequenced material: blood. The receptors shown here come from a woman aged 40 to 49 with Graves' ophthalmopathy. The CDR3 runs from the conserved cysteine through the conserved F or W. Fields, in order: CDR3 length, clone size, J gene, D gene, V gene, CDR3 protein, CDR3 DNA. D genes are given only for firm matches. Size values are once, few and many counts, or a class for expanded clones, and some rows have none.

CDR3 length: 14
clone size: NA
J gene: TRBJ2-5
D gene: NA
V gene: TRBV7-6
CDR3 protein: CASSLGAAQETQYF
CDR3 DNA: TGTGCCAGCAGCTTAGGAGCGGCCCAAGAGACCCAGTACTTC

CDR3 length: 13
clone size: many
J gene: TRBJ2-2
D gene: NA
V gene: TRBV6-4
CDR3 protein: CASSDSSTGELFF
CDR3 DNA: TGTGCCAGCAGTGACTCGTCCACCGGGGAGCTGTTTTTT

CDR3 length: 14
clone size: many
J gene: TRBJ2-1
D gene: NA
V gene: TRBV19
CDR3 protein: CASSGTRNWNEQFF
CDR3 DNA: TGTGCCAGTAGTGGGACCAGGAACTGGAATGAGCAGTTCTTC

CDR3 length: 16
clone size: many
J gene: TRBJ1-2
D gene: NA
V gene: TRBV3-1
CDR3 protein: CASSQDYAGTTLGYTF
CDR3 DNA: TGTGCCAGCAGCCAAGATTACGCCGGAACGACCCTAGGCTACACCTTC

CDR3 length: 12
clone size: many
J gene: TRBJ1-2
D gene: NA
V gene: TRBV6-1
CDR3 protein: CASARRGGGYTF
CDR3 DNA: TGTGCCAGCGCTAGACGGGGAGGTGGCTACACCTTC

CDR3 length: 15
clone size: many
J gene: TRBJ2-3
D gene: NA
V gene: TRBV18
CDR3 protein: CASSPERILTDTQYF
CDR3 DNA: TGTGCCAGCTCACCGGAGCGAATACTCACAGATACGCAGTATTTT

CDR3 length: 14
clone size: many
J gene: TRBJ2-3
D gene: TRBD2
V gene: TRBV20-1
CDR3 protein: CSVYSGRSTDTQYF
CDR3 DNA: TGCAGTGTTTATAGCGGGCGAAGCACAGATACGCAGTATTTT

CDR3 length: 14
clone size: NA
J gene: TRBJ2-7
D gene: TRBD1
V gene: TRBV19
CDR3 protein: CASSIRTGRYEQYF
CDR3 DNA: TGTGCCAGTAGTATCCGGACAGGGCGCTACGAGCAGTACTTC

CDR3 length: 17
clone size: many
J gene: TRBJ2-2
D gene: NA
V gene: TRBV11-2
CDR3 protein: CASSLAGRGGNTGELFF
CDR3 DNA: TGTGCCAGCAGCTTAGCTGGCAGGGGGGGGAACACCGGGGAGCTGTTTTTT

CDR3 length: 14
clone size: few
J gene: TRBJ2-7
D gene: TRBD1
V gene: TRBV10-2
CDR3 protein: CASRTGQNSYEQYF
CDR3 DNA: TGCGCCAGCAGGACGGGACAGAACTCCTACGAGCAGTACTTC